The 27 T cell receptor beta chains below all came from one sample that was sequenced in a study of T cell responses to AZD1222 COVID-19 vaccine. Clones were sequenced by immunoSEQ multiplex PCR, and TCRdb holds only the in-frame ones, with some missing. The sample includes 70,000 to 95,000 clones, 85% to 95% of them seen just once. Sequencing used peripheral blood, obtained 28 days after the second AZD1222 dose. These receptor sequences come from an adult who received the AZD1222 COVID-19 vaccine.

The chain has TRBV5-1 and TRBJ2-7; 11 bases fit TRBD2. The CDR3 loop spans 15 amino acids. The germline V gene has CDR1 SGHRS and CDR2 YFSETQ. The ends lost 4 bases at V and 1 base at J; junction bases unmatched: 4. The CDR3: CASSVLAGASYEQYF. For the CDR3, the DNA is TGCGCCAGCAGCGTACTAGCGGGGGCTTCCTACGAGCAGTACTTC.

The chain joins TRBV5-6 to TRBJ1-2; no reliable D call. Trimming pared 4 bases from V and 4 bases from J, leaving 11 bases between. Germline V CDR1 and CDR2: SGHDT, YYEEEE. The CDR3 is made up of 13 amino acids. CDR3 in DNA: TGTGCCAGCAGCAAAGCGGGGTCCTATGGCTACACCTTC. This translates into CASSKAGSYGYTF.

The chain employs TRBV14 and TRBJ2-3, with 11 nucleotides matching TRBD2. Trimming cost V 4 bases and J 2 bases; bases outside gene matches: 5. From germline, CDR1 is SGHDN and CDR2 FVKESK. This CDR3 is 16 amino acids long. The CDR3 here is CASSPLAGGITDTQYF. As DNA, the CDR3 is TGTGCCAGCAGCCCTTTAGCGGGAGGGATCACAGATACGCAGTATTTT.

The gene calls are TRBV28 and TRBJ2-5, with TRBD2 matching 13 bases. Germline CDR1 is MDHEN and CDR2 is SYDVKM. The CDR3 contains 16 residues. Trimming took 5 bases from V and 5 from J; bases not matched to a gene: 8. In DNA, the CDR3 is TGTGCCAGCAGTCCCCAACTAGCGGGAGGGGGGGAGACCCAGTACTTC. This codes for CASSPQLAGGGETQYF.

With respect to this clone: One junction end disagrees with the germline gene, perhaps due to a read error. The chain links TRBV28 to TRBJ2-7, with D unresolved. The CDR3 runs 11 residues. The germline V gene encodes CDR1 MDHEN and CDR2 SYDVKM. The chain's CDR3 is CASRLSREQYF. In DNA form, the CDR3 reads TGTGCCAGCAGATTATCAAGGGAGCAGTACTTC.

The gene calls are TRBV28 and TRBJ2-1, with 7 nucleotides matching TRBD2. V trimming: 4 bases; J trimming: 7 bases; junction bases outside the gene matches: 7. Germline V gives CDR1 MDHEN, CDR2 SYDVKM. The CDR3 contains 14 residues. CDR3 region: CASSSGGVKNEQFF. CDR3 DNA sequence: TGTGCCAGCAGTTCGGGGGGAGTAAAGAATGAGCAGTTCTTC.

The chain employs TRBV11-2 and TRBJ1-5; the match to TRBD1 covers 7 bases. V gave up 5 bases and J gave up 6 bases; unmatched junction bases: 7. Per germline, CDR1 SGHAT and CDR2 FQNNGV. This CDR3 region has 14 residues. The CDR3 reads CASSDRVSGQPQHF. CDR3 DNA sequence: TGTGCCAGCAGCGACAGGGTCTCGGGTCAGCCCCAGCATTTT.

This clone was seen just once. The chain combines TRBV27 with TRBJ2-7; TRBD2 is a possible D gene (7 bases). Germline-derived CDR1 and CDR2 are MNHEY and SMNVEV (reference sequence). Trimming removed 2 bases from V and 3 bases from J, with 14 bases in between. The CDR3 length is 15 residues. The CDR3 DNA follows: TGTGCCAGCAGTTTACGGGGGGCCGACTTCTACGAGCAGTACTTC. This codes for CASSLRGADFYEQYF.

The chain is built from TRBV6-6 and TRBJ1-2; D ambiguous. Trimming shortened V by 8 bases and J by 0 bases, and 13 bases separated the two germline ends. Germline loops: CDR1 MNHNY, CDR2 SVGAGI (reference sequence). The CDR3 length is 14 residues. The chain's CDR3 is CASCDSLANYGYTF. The CDR3 DNA reads as TGTGCCAGCTGCGACTCGTTAGCTAACTATGGCTACACCTTC.

The chain employs TRBV4-1 and TRBJ2-2; 7 bases line up with TRBD2. Germline trimming cut 4 bases from V and 6 bases from J; bases unmatched to any gene: 14. The length of the CDR3 is 17 residues. CDR1 and CDR2 from the germline V gene are MGHRA and YSYEKL. The chain's CDR3 is CASSPPGNSLAAGELFF. In nucleotides, the CDR3 is TGCGCCAGCAGCCCCCCTGGAAATAGCCTAGCGGCCGGGGAGCTGTTTTTT.

This chain uses TRBV7-3 with TRBJ2-1, with TRBD1 identical over 9 bases. The CDR3 contains 16 residues. V gave up 5 bases and J gave up 6 bases; unmatched junction bases: 11. Germline CDR1 SGHTA, CDR2 FQGTGA. In nucleotides, the CDR3 is TGTGCCAGCAGCCGCCGGACCGGGACAGGGATCAATGAGCAGTTCTTC. Residues: CASSRRTGTGINEQFF.

The chain uses TRBV30 and TRBJ1-6; 7 positions match TRBD1. Germline-derived CDR1 and CDR2 are GTSNPN and SVGIG (reference sequence). The length of the CDR3 is 16 residues. The V segment lost 3 bases and the J segment 7 bases; nucleotides outside the gene matches: 12. DNA for the CDR3: TGTGCCTGGAGGAAGGGGGCTGGGACAGCAAATTCACCCCTCCACTTT. Residues: CAWRKGAGTANSPLHF.

The V gene is TRBV9, the J gene TRBJ2-3; 7 nucleotides match TRBD2. The CDR3 runs to 15 residues. Trimming removed 4 bases from V and 2 bases from J; junction bases left unmatched: 7. Germline V gene sequence: CDR1 SGDLS, CDR2 YYNGEE. This chain's CDR3 is CASSPRTSTTDTQYF. CDR3 in DNA: TGTGCCAGCAGCCCCCGGACTAGTACCACAGATACGCAGTATTTT.

The chain combines TRBV6-5 with TRBJ1-1, with D unclear. The CDR3 covers 10 residues. Germline CDR1 MNHEY, CDR2 SVGAGI. With 8 bases removed from V and 8 bases from J, the gap between germline ends came to 9 bases. CDR3 sequence reads: CASGVMEAFF. In DNA form, the CDR3 reads TGTGCCAGCGGGGTCATGGAAGCTTTCTTT.

The genes are TRBV23-1 and TRBJ1-4; TRBD1 matches 12 bases. TRBV23-1 is noted as an ORF with a role that remains uncertain. V trimming: 4 bases; J trimming: 0 bases; junction bases outside the gene matches: 6. The length of the CDR3 is 18 residues. The DNA for the CDR3 is TGCGCCAGCAGTCCTCGGGACAGGGGGCCTGCAACTAATGAAAAACTGTTTTTT. It is translated as CASSPRDRGPATNEKLFF.

This clone has just one count. The V and J genes are TRBV4-2 and TRBJ1-2; a weak D match, TRBD1 (6 bases). The CDR3 has 14 amino acids. Germline values: CDR1 LGHNA, CDR2 YNFKEQ. V gave up 4 bases and J gave up 2 bases, with 11 bases separating them. CDR3 protein: CASSPGQQNYGYTF. CDR3 DNA sequence: TGTGCCAGCAGCCCAGGACAGCAGAACTATGGCTACACCTTC.

This chain joins TRBV21-1 and TRBJ1-5. TRBV21-1 constitutes a pseudogene. The CDR3 totals 15 residues. The CDR3 here is CASSKAGCGNQPQHF. In DNA, the CDR3 is TGTGCCAGCAGCAAAGCGGGTTGCGGCAATCAGCCCCAGCATTTT.

V gene TRBV28 combines with J gene TRBJ2-2; D uncertain. The length of the CDR3 is 14 residues. V gave up 2 bases and J gave up 4 bases, with 8 bases separating them. Germline CDR1 reads MDHEN; CDR2 reads SYDVKM. CDR3 in amino acids: CASSLPASTGELFF. The CDR3 nucleotides are TGTGCCAGCAGTTTACCCGCGAGCACCGGGGAGCTGTTTTTT.

This sequence joins TRBV30 and TRBJ2-3; 11 bases are a match to TRBD2. Trimming removed 2 bases from V and 2 bases from J; junction bases left unmatched: 6. Germline V CDR1 and CDR2: GTSNPN, SVGIG (reference sequence). The CDR3 contains 16 residues. The CDR3 DNA is TGTGCCTGGAGTATGGGGACTAGCGGCCTCACAGATACGCAGTATTTT. Translation: CAWSMGTSGLTDTQYF. Using reference TRBV30 and TRBJ2-3 for the parts outside the CDR3, the full variable domain is SQTIHQWPATLVQPVGSPLSLECTVEGTSNPNLYWYRQAAGRGLQLLFYSVGIGQISSEVPQNLSASRPQDRQFILSSKKLLLSDSGFYLCAWSMGTSGLTDTQYFGPGTRLTVL.

This clone came up once. The CDR3 loop is CASSVPATPNTGELFF. CDR3 bases: TGTGCCAGCAGCGTACCCGCTACTCCGAACACCGGGGAGCTGTTTTTT. V usage is TRBV9 and J usage is TRBJ2-2; D call uncertain. The CDR3 consists of 16 residues. The V and J ends lost 1 base and 0 bases respectively, with 10 bases between them. The germline V gene encodes CDR1 SGDLS and CDR2 YYNGEE. The full variable domain, rest sourced from reference TRBV9 and TRBJ2-2, is DSGVTQTPKHLITATGQRVTLRCSPRSGDLSVYWYQQSLDQGLQFLIQYYNGEERAKGNILERFSAQQFPDLHSELNLSSLELGDSALYFCASSVPATPNTGELFFGEGSRLTVL.

The chain has TRBV6-6 and TRBJ1-5; D unclear. The germline CDR1 and CDR2 sequences are MNHNY and SVGAGI (reference sequence). The ends were cut back, 2 bases at V and 2 bases at J, with 7 bases in the middle. The CDR3 consists of 14 residues. The CDR3 protein is CASSYGQGNQPQHF. For the CDR3, the DNA is TGTGCCAGCAGTTACGGGCAGGGCAATCAGCCCCAGCATTTT.

J is TRBJ2-7 and V is TRBV2; D is ambiguous. Deletions cut 3 bases from V and 0 bases from J, with 3 bases between. The V gene's germline CDR1 is SNHLY and CDR2 FYNNEI. The CDR3 sequence is 12 residues long. The CDR3 DNA follows: TGTGCCAGCAGTGACGCCTCCTACGAGCAGTACTTC. Amino acids: CASSDASYEQYF. The complete variable domain, with remaining parts taken from reference TRBV2 and TRBJ2-7, reads EPEVTQTPSHQVTQMGQEVILRCVPISNHLYFYWYRQILGQKVEFLVSFYNNEISEKSEIFDDQFSVERPDGSNFTLKIRSTKLEDSAMYFCASSDASYEQYFGPGTRLTVT.

This chain uses TRBV9 with TRBJ2-2; D is unclear. The CDR3 contains 12 residues. V was shortened by 2 bases and J by 4 bases, with 3 bases between the two germline ends. Per germline, CDR1 SGDLS and CDR2 YYNGEE. DNA of the CDR3: TGTGCCAGCAGCGTGATCACCGGGGAGCTGTTTTTT. Its translation: CASSVITGELFF.

The chain employs TRBV2 and TRBJ2-7; 8 bases agree with TRBD2. Trimming took 3 bases from V and 7 from J; bases not matched to a gene: 11. Germline V gene data show CDR1 as SNHLY and CDR2 as FYNNEI. The CDR3 covers 15 residues. CDR3 loop: CASSEASGFLGEQYF. CDR3 in DNA: TGTGCCAGCAGTGAGGCTAGCGGGTTCCTCGGGGAGCAGTACTTC.

The genes are TRBV4-1 and TRBJ2-5; D ambiguous. CDR1 and CDR2 (germline): MGHRA, YSYEKL. V lost 1 base, J lost 0 bases, and 12 bases lay in between. The CDR3 contains 16 residues. The DNA of the CDR3 is TGCGCCAGCAGCCAAGTGTCGGACGGCGACCAAGAGACCCAGTACTTC. Its protein is CASSQVSDGDQETQYF.

The chain joins TRBV10-3 to TRBJ2-7; D is possibly TRBD1 (6 bases). The germline CDR1 and CDR2 sequences are ENHRY and SYGVKD. The CDR3 totals 14 residues. V was pared by 6 bases and J by 2 bases, with 14 bases between. The CDR3, as DNA: TGTGCCATCAGGGAACGACAGGAAACCTACGAGCAGTACTTC. This codes for CAIRERQETYEQYF.

The genes are TRBV28 and TRBJ1-5; 8 bases are shared with TRBD1. Losses at the gene ends were 7 bases for V and 4 bases for J; bases not matched to a gene: 6. This CDR3 contains 14 residues. CDR1 is MDHEN, CDR2 SYDVKM, per germline. The chain's CDR3 is CASNAGGLNQPQHF. The CDR3, as DNA: TGTGCCAGCAATGCAGGGGGCTTGAATCAGCCCCAGCATTTT. Using reference TRBV28 and TRBJ1-5 for the parts outside the CDR3, the full variable domain is DVKVTQSSRYLVKRTGEKVFLECVQDMDHENMFWYRQDPGLGLRLIYFSYDVKMKEKGDIPEGYSVSREKKERFSLILESASTNQTSMYLCASNAGGLNQPQHFGDGTRLSIL.